This is a list of T cell receptor beta chains from one sample in a study of blood T cell repertoires in COVID-19. Assay: immunoSEQ multiplex PCR; the TCRdb copy retains only in-frame clones and omits some. The sample has a few hundred thousand clones, roughly 80% seen once. Sample: PBMCs or T cells enriched from blood (not recorded which). The source is a woman aged 40 to 50 with acute COVID-19. Each CDR3 is given with its conserved first and last residue. The D gene is left open where the match is weak. For some rows the clone size is stated as once, few or many, or as a class when expanded; others skip it.

v_gene	d_gene	abundance	j_gene	CDR3nt	CDR3aa
TRBV3-1/TRBV3-2	.	.	TRBJ2-3	TGTGCCAGCAGCCAACACCCCAAGGGGACAGATACGCAGTATTTT	CASSQHPKGTDTQYF
TRBV27	.	.	TRBJ2-7	TGTGCCAGCAGTGAGGGGCTGGGAGGCTACGAGCAGTACTTC	CASSEGLGGYEQYF
TRBV7-9	.	.	TRBJ1-6	TGTGCCAGCAGCTTACTCGCGGGGGCTAAGTCACCCCTCCACTTT	CASSLLAGAKSPLHF
TRBV7-9	.	.	TRBJ1-2	TGTGCCAGCAGCCCCGGACCGATTCGGGGTGGCTACACCTTC	CASSPGPIRGGYTF
TRBV6-5	.	.	TRBJ1-6	TGTGCCAGCAGTCGGGGGGCAGGTTCACCCCTCCACTTT	CASSRGAGSPLHF
TRBV27	TRBD1	once	TRBJ2-1	TGTGCCAGCAGTTTTGGGACAGGGATCAATGAGCAGTTCTTC	CASSFGTGINEQFF
TRBV5-1	TRBD1	.	TRBJ1-1	TGCGCCAGCAGCTTGGAGGGGGCCCCGTCGAACACTGAAGCTTTCTTT	CASSLEGAPSNTEAFF
TRBV2	.	.	TRBJ1-3	TGTGCCAGCATCAGGATCTCTGGAAACACCATATATTTT	CASIRISGNTIYF
TRBV5-1	.	.	TRBJ2-7	TGCGCCAGCAGCTTGGTAGTTGGAGCCTACGAGCAGTACTTC	CASSLVVGAYEQYF
TRBV6-1	.	.	TRBJ1-5	TGTGCCAGCAGTGATCTCGCCGGGAGGGCGGGCAATCAGCCCCAGCATTTT	CASSDLAGRAGNQPQHF
TRBV3-1/TRBV3-2	.	.	TRBJ1-5	TGTGCCAGCAGCCGAGTCAATCAGCCCCAGCATTTT	CASSRVNQPQHF
TRBV11-2	TRBD2	.	TRBJ2-1	TGTGCCAGCAGCTCGACGCAGAGAGCGGGGTTTTACAATGAGCAGTTCTTC	CASSSTQRAGFYNEQFF
TRBV9	TRBD2	once	TRBJ2-1	TGTGCCAGCAGCGTATCCGGCGGGGGGGCCCTGAATGAGCAGTTCTTC	CASSVSGGGALNEQFF
TRBV28	TRBD2	.	TRBJ2-7	TGTGCCAGCAGTTTAGCGGGAGGGGGATCCTACGAGCAGTACTTC	CASSLAGGGSYEQYF
TRBV5-8	.	.	TRBJ1-2	TGTGCCAGCAGCTTCAGGTCAAGGGGCACCTTC	CASSFRSRGTF
TRBV11-2	TRBD1	once	TRBJ1-1	TGTGCCAGCAGCCCACTGAAGGGGGCGAATGGTGAAGCTTTCTTT	CASSPLKGANGEAFF
TRBV5-1	TRBD1	few	TRBJ1-2	TGCGCCAGCAGCGACGGACAGGCGATCAACTATGGCTACACCTTC	CASSDGQAINYGYTF
TRBV7-9	.	.	TRBJ1-1	TGTGCCAGCAGCACCCTCACAGGGTGGGGCATGAACACTGAAGCTTTCTTT	CASSTLTGWGMNTEAFF
TRBV7-3	TRBD1	.	TRBJ1-2	TGTGCCAGCAGCCCGGGACAGAACTATGGCTACACCTTC	CASSPGQNYGYTF
TRBV28	.	.	TRBJ2-7	TGTGCCAGCAGTTTAGGACTCGGGGTCTACGAGCAGTACTTC	CASSLGLGVYEQYF
TRBV7-2	.	.	TRBJ1-5	TGTGCCAGCAGCGCCATCGGGGGGCAACAGCCCCAGCATTTT	CASSAIGGQQPQHF
TRBV7-8	.	.	TRBJ1-3	TGTGCCAGCAGTCCGTTCCAGGGGCCTGGAAACACCATATATTTT	CASSPFQGPGNTIYF
TRBV7-2	.	few	TRBJ1-3	TGTGCCAGCAGCTTAGTTACAGGGGGAAACACCATATATTTT	CASSLVTGGNTIYF
TRBV19	TRBD2	.	TRBJ2-3	TGTGCCAGCGTAGCGGGAGTAGGTACAGATACGCAGTATTTT	CASVAGVGTDTQYF
TRBV11-2	TRBD1	.	TRBJ2-7	TGTGCCAGCAGCGCAGGGGGCCGGGGCTACGAGCAGTACTTC	CASSAGGRGYEQYF
TRBV27	.	once	TRBJ1-2	TGTGCCAGCAGTTCATTAGACAGAGTACTTGAAGGCTACACCTTC	CASSSLDRVLEGYTF
TRBV5-1	TRBD1	once	TRBJ2-7	TGCGCCAGCAGACCCGGGACAGGTGCCTACGAGCAGTACTTC	CASRPGTGAYEQYF
TRBV7-9	.	.	TRBJ1-6	TGTGCCAGCAGCCCATCGGCGGGTTCACCCCTCCACTTT	CASSPSAGSPLHF
TRBV5-4	TRBD1	.	TRBJ2-3	TGTGCCAGCCACACACGGGACAGAGGCACAGATACGCAGTATTTT	CASHTRDRGTDTQYF
TRBV4-3	.	.	TRBJ1-2	TGCGCCAGCAGCCAAGCCAGGGACTACTATGGCTACACCTTC	CASSQARDYYGYTF
TRBV7-9	TRBD1	.	TRBJ2-3	TGTGCCAGCAGCCCACAGACAGGGCTGGTTACAGATACGCAGTATTTT	CASSPQTGLVTDTQYF
TRBV12-3/TRBV12-4	.	.	TRBJ1-5	TGTGCCAGCAGTGAGAGCAATCAGCCCCAGCATTTT	CASSESNQPQHF
TRBV9	.	.	TRBJ1-5	TGTGCCAGCAGCGAACAGGGTTTCAGCAATCAGCCCCAGCATTTT	CASSEQGFSNQPQHF
TRBV9	TRBD2	.	TRBJ2-5	TGTGCCAGCAGCGTAGGGGGTAGCGGGTTCCAAGAGACCCAGTACTTC	CASSVGGSGFQETQYF
TRBV7-9	TRBD2	.	TRBJ2-3	TGTGCCAGCAGCTTAGGGACTAGCGGCACAGATACGCAGTATTTT	CASSLGTSGTDTQYF
TRBV3-1/TRBV3-2	.	.	TRBJ1-3	TGTGCCAGCAGCCAGAAAGGGGCGGGAAACACCATATATTTT	CASSQKGAGNTIYF
TRBV5-1	TRBD1	once	TRBJ1-2	TGCGCCAGCAGCAACCGGGACAGAGGCTATGGCTACACCTTC	CASSNRDRGYGYTF
TRBV4-1	TRBD1	.	TRBJ2-4	TGCGCCAGCAGCAGCATGGTAGGACAGGGAACTTCCAAAAACATTCAGTACTTC	CASSSMVGQGTSKNIQYF
TRBV4-2	TRBD1	.	TRBJ1-1	TGTGCCAGCAGCCAAGAAGACAGGGAGAACACTGAAGCTTTCTTT	CASSQEDRENTEAFF
TRBV11-3	.	.	TRBJ1-1	TGTGCCAGCAGCTGGGGAGGAAGCACTGAAGCTTTCTTT	CASSWGGSTEAFF
TRBV6-4	TRBD1	.	TRBJ2-1	TGTGCCAGCAGTCTAAGGGACAGCTCCTACAATGAGCAGTTCTTC	CASSLRDSSYNEQFF
TRBV27	.	.	TRBJ2-1	TGTGCCAGCAGCACTCTAGAATTCGATTGGGATGAGCAGTTCTTC	CASSTLEFDWDEQFF
TRBV27	.	.	TRBJ1-1	TGTGCCAGCAGTTTACTCAGGGGATCTACTGAAGCTTTCTTT	CASSLLRGSTEAFF
TRBV7-3	.	.	TRBJ2-1	TGTGCCAGCAGCTTAAGACTTAACAATGAGCAGTTCTTC	CASSLRLNNEQFF
TRBV24-1	.	.	TRBJ1-1	TGTGCCACCAATCCGAAACAGGGGAACACTGAAGCTTTCTTT	CATNPKQGNTEAFF
TRBV4-1	TRBD1	.	TRBJ1-2	TGCGCCAGCAGCCCATCACCGGGACAGGCCCTCGCTGGCTACACCTTC	CASSPSPGQALAGYTF
TRBV28	.	.	TRBJ1-2	TGTGCCAGCAGTTCTCTCTCTTCGGGATCCTATGGCTACACCTTC	CASSSLSSGSYGYTF
TRBV19	TRBD2	few	TRBJ2-7	TGTGCCAGTAGTACCCCCAGGGTGAGCGGGAGAGCGGGGGAGCAGTACTTC	CASSTPRVSGRAGEQYF